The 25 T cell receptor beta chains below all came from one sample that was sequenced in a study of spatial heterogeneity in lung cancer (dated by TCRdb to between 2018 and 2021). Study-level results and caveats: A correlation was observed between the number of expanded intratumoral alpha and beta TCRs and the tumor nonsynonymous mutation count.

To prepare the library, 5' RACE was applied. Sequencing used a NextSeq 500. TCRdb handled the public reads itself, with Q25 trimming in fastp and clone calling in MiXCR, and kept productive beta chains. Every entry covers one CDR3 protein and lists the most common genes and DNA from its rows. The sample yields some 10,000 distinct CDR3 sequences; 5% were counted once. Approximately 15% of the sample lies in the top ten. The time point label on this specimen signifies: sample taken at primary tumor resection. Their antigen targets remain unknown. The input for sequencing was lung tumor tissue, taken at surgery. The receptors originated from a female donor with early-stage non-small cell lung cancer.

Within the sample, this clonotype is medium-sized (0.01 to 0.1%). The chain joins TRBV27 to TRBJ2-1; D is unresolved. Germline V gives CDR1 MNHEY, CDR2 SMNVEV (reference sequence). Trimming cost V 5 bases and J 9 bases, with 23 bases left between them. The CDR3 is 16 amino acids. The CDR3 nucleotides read TGTGCCAGCAGTCGCGAGGCCTTGAACCCGGTGGGTGAGCAGTTCTTC. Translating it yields CASSREALNPVGEQFF.

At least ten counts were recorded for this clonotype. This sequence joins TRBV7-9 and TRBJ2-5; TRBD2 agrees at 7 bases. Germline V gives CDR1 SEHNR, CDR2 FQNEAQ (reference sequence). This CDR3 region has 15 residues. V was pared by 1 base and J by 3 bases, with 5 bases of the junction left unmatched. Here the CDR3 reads CASSLGGLDEETQYF. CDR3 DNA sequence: TGTGCCAGCAGCTTAGGAGGACTAGATGAAGAGACCCAGTACTTC. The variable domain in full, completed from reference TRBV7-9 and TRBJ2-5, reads DTGVSQNPRHKITKRGQNVTFRCDPISEHNRLYWYRQTLGQGPEFLTYFQNEAQLEKSRLLSDRFSAERPKGSFSTLEIQRTEQGDSAMYLCASSLGGLDEETQYFGPGTRLLVL.

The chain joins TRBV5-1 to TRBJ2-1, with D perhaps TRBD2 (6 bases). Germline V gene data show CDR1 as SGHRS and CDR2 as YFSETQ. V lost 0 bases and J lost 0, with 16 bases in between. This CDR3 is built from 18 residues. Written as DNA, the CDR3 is TGCGCCAGCAGCTTGGGACCCCGAGCGGGTCGCTCCTACAATGAGCAGTTCTTC. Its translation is CASSLGPRAGRSYNEQFF.

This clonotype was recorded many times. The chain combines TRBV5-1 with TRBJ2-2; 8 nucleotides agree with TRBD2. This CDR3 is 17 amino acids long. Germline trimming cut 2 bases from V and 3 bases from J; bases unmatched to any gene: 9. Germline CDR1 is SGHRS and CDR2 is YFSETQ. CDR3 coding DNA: TGCGCCAGCAGCTTACCCTGGATAGCGGGACACACCGGGGAGCTGTTTTTT. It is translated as CASSLPWIAGHTGELFF.

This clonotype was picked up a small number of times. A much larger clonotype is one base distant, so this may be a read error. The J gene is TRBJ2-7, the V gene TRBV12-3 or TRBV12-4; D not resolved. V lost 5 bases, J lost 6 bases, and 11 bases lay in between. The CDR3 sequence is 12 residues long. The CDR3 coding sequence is TGTGCCAGCAGTAGGGATACATGCGAGCAGTACTTC. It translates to CASSRDTCEQYF.

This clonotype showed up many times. The CDR3 bases are TGCGCCAGCAGCTTGGCCGGATCCAAGCGGGACATGGGCTACGAGCAGTACTTC. Translating gives CASSLAGSKRDMGYEQYF. The chain is built from TRBV5-1 and TRBJ2-7; tentative D call: TRBD2 (7 bases). The CDR3 is 18 residues long. With 0 bases removed from V and 3 bases from J, the gap between germline ends came to 22 bases. Per germline, CDR1 SGHRS and CDR2 YFSETQ.

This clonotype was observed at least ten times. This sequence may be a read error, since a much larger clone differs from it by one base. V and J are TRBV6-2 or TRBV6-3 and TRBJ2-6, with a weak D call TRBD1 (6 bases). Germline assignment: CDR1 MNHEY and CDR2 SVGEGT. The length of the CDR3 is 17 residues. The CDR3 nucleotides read TGTGCCAGCAGCCCCCGGACAGCCAGCTTTGGGGCCAACGTCCTGAATTTC. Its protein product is CASSPRTASFGANVLNF.

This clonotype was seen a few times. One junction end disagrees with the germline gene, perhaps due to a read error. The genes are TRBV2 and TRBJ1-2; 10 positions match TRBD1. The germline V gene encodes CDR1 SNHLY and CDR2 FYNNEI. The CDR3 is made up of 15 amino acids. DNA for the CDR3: TGTGCCAGCAGCGTGACAGGGGGCGATTATCCTGGCTACAACTTC. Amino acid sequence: CASSVTGGDYPGYNF.

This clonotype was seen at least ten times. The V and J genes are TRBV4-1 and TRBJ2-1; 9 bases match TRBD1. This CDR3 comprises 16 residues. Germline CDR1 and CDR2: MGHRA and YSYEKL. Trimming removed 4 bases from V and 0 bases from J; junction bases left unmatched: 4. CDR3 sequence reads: CASSPRDRVSYNEQFF. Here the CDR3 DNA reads TGCGCCAGCAGCCCCCGGGACAGGGTCTCCTACAATGAGCAGTTCTTC.

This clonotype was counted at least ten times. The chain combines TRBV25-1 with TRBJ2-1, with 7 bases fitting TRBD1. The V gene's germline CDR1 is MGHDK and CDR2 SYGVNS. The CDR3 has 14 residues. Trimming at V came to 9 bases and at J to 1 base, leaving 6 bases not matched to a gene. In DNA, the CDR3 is TGTGCCAGTGCAACAGGGGATTCCTACAATGAGCAGTTCTTC. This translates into CASATGDSYNEQFF.

The DNA for the CDR3 is TGTGCCAGCAGTTTGGCAACAGGGATGGGGGCCAACGTCCTGACTTTC. Translation: CASSLATGMGANVLTF. The rearrangement links TRBV27 to TRBJ2-6; tentative D call: TRBD1 (6 bases). V was shortened by 3 bases and J by 4 bases, with 13 bases between the two germline ends. The CDR3 runs to 16 residues. CDR1 and CDR2 from the germline V gene are MNHEY and SMNVEV (reference sequence).

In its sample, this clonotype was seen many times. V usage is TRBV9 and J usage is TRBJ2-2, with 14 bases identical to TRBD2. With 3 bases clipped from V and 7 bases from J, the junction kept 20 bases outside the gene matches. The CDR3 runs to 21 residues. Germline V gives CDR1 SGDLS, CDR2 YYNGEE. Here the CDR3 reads CASSAPGTSGSTLRDRGELFF. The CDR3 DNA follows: TGTGCCAGCAGCGCTCCCGGGACTAGCGGGAGTACGTTGAGAGATCGCGGGGAGCTGTTTTTT. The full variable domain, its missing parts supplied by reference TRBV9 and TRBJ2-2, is DSGVTQTPKHLITATGQRVTLRCSPRSGDLSVYWYQQSLDQGLQFLIQYYNGEERAKGNILERFSAQQFPDLHSELNLSSLELGDSALYFCASSAPGTSGSTLRDRGELFFGEGSRLTVL.

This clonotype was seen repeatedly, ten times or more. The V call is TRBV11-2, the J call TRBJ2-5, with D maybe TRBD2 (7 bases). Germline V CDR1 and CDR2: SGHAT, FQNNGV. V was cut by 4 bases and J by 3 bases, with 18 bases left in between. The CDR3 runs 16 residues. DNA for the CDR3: TGTGCCAGCAGCTCGATGGGGCAGGGGAGGGAAGAGACCCAGTACTTC. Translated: CASSSMGQGREETQYF.

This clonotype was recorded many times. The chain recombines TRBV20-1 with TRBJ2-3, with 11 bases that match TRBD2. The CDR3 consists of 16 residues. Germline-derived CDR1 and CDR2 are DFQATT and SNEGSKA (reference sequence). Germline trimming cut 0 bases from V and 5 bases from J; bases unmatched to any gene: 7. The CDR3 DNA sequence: TGCAGTGCTAGAGATAGAGGGGGGACTAGCGGAGATACGCAGTATTTT. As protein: CSARDRGGTSGDTQYF.

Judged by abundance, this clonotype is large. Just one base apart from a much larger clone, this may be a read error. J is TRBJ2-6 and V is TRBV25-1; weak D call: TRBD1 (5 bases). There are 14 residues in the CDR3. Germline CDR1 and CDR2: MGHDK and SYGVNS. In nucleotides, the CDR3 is TGTGCCAGCAGTGAAGGGGCTGGGGCCAACGTCCTGAATTTC. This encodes CASSEGAGANVLNF.

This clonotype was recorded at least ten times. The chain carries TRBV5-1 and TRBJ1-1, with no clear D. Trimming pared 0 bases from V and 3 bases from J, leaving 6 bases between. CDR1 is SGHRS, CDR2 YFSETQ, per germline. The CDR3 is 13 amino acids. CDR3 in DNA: TGCGCCAGCAGCTTGGCCGACCACACTGAAGCTTTCTTT. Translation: CASSLADHTEAFF. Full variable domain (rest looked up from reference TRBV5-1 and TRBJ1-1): KAGVTQTPRYLIKTRGQQVTLSCSPISGHRSVSWYQQTPGQGLQFLFEYFSETQRNKGNFPGRFSGRQFSNSRSEMNVSTLELGDSALYLCASSLADHTEAFFGQGTRLTVV.

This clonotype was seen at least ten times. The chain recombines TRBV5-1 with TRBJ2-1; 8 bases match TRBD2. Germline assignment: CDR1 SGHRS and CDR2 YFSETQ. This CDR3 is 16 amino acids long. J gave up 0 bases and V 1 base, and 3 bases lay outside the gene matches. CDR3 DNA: TGCGCCAGCAGCTTGATAGCGGGGAGCTCCTACAATGAGCAGTTCTTC. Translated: CASSLIAGSSYNEQFF. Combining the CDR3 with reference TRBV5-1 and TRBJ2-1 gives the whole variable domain KAGVTQTPRYLIKTRGQQVTLSCSPISGHRSVSWYQQTPGQGLQFLFEYFSETQRNKGNFPGRFSGRQFSNSRSEMNVSTLELGDSALYLCASSLIAGSSYNEQFFGPGTRLTVL.

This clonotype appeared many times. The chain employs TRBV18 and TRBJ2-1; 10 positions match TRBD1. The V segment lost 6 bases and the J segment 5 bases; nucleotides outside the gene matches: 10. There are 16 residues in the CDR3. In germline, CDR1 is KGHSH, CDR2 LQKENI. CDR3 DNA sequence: TGTGCCAGCTCGGGATCCCCGGGACAGGGGAACAATGAGCAGTTCTTC. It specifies CASSGSPGQGNNEQFF.

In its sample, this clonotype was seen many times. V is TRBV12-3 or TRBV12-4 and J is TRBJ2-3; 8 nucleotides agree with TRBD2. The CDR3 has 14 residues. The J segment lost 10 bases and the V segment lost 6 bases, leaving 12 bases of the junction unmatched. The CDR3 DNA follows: TGTGCCAGCAGGGGGTCGGGGGGGAAGGAAGCGCAGTATTTT. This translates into CASRGSGGKEAQYF.

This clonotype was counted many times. CDR3 region: CAWSNRDETQYF. As DNA, the CDR3 is TGTGCCTGGTCGAACAGGGATGAGACCCAGTACTTC. The gene calls are TRBV30 and TRBJ2-5; the D gene is possibly TRBD1 (6 bases). The V and J ends lost 5 bases and 5 bases respectively, with 12 bases between them. This CDR3 is 12 amino acids long. Per germline, CDR1 GTSNPN and CDR2 SVGIG (reference sequence). Filled out from reference TRBV30 and TRBJ2-5, the complete variable domain reads SQTIHQWPATLVQPVGSPLSLECTVEGTSNPNLYWYRQAAGRGLQLLFYSVGIGQISSEVPQNLSASRPQDRQFILSSKKLLLSDSGFYLCAWSNRDETQYFGPGTRLLVL.

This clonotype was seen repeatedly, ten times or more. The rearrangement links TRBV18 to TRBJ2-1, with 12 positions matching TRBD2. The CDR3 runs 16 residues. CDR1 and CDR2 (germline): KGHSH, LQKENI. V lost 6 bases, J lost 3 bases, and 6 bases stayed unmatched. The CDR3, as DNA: TGTGCCAGCTCTAGGACTAGCGGGGATTACTACAATGAGCAGTTCTTC. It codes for CASSRTSGDYYNEQFF.

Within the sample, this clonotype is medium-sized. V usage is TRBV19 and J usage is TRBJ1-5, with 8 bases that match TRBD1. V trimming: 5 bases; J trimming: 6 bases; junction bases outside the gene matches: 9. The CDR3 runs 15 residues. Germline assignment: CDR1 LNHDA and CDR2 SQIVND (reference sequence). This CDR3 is CASSWGWTGTQPQHF. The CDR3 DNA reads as TGTGCCAGTAGTTGGGGGTGGACAGGGACTCAGCCCCAGCATTTT. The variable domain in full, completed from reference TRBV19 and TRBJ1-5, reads DGGITQSPKYLFRKEGQNVTLSCEQNLNHDAMYWYRQDPGQGLRLIYYSQIVNDFQKGDIAEGYSVSREKKESFPLTVTSAQKNPTAFYLCASSWGWTGTQPQHFGDGTRLSIL.

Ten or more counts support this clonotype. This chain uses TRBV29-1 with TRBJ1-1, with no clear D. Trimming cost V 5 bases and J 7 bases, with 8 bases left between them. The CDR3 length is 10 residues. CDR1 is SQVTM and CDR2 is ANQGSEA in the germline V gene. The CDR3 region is CSVRAGEAFF. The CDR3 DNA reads TGCAGCGTTCGGGCAGGTGAAGCTTTCTTT. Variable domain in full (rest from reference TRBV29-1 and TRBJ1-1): SAVISQKPSRDICQRGTSLTIQCQVDSQVTMMFWYRQQPGQSLTLIATANQGSEATYESGFVIDKFPISRPNLTFSTLTVSNMSPEDSSIYLCSVRAGEAFFGQGTRLTVV.

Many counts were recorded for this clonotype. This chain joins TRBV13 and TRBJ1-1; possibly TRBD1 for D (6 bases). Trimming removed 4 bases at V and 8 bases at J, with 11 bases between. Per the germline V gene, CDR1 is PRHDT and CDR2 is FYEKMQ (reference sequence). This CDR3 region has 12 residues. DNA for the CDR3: TGTGCCAGCAGCTCCGGGGGGGCAGAAGCTTTCTTT. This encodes CASSSGGAEAFF.

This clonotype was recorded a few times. This chain's CDR3 is CASSLNSDYEQYF. The CDR3 DNA reads TGTGCCAGCAGCTTGAACAGTGACTACGAGCAGTACTTC. The genes are TRBV5-5 and TRBJ2-7; D is uncertain. The CDR3 consists of 13 residues. In germline, CDR1 is SGHKS, CDR2 YYEKEE (reference sequence). With 1 base removed from V and 3 bases from J, the gap between germline ends came to 8 bases.